This TCR beta chain was captured in a study of cytomegalovirus exposure and HLA in healthy donors. The PCR used 60 Vbeta and 13 Jbeta primers. Authors' methods: Per a later analysis, the number of unique TCR beta chains was approximately 80 million, of which some 9.9 million were shared. Generated by immunoSEQ multiplex PCR, the TCRdb table keeps only in-frame clones and is missing some. V, J and clone size reflect that table, while D and trimming were determined from the DNA. The sample holds around 130,000 clones, more than 8% seen once. Healthy individuals who donated bone marrow served as the donors. Whole-study findings and limits: After further analysis at a later stage, some 15,000 TCR beta sequences were associated with HLA alleles at 0.05 false discovery rate. The likely explanation for a cluster of highly shared sequence variants was sequencing artifact.

This clone was counted a few times. Its specificity is unknown. Other DNA sequences in the sample encode the same CDR3. The CDR3 runs to 14 residues. Germline trimming cut 6 bases from V and 4 bases from J; bases unmatched to any gene: 5. CDR1 and CDR2 from the germline V gene are MNHNS and SASEGT. Specimen: PBMCs. This clonotype originated in a man aged 40-50 years in good health and CMV-seronegative. The chain couples TRBV6-1 to TRBJ1-5; 8 bases agree with TRBD1. The CDR3 DNA reads as TGTGCCAGCAGGCCAACAGGGGGGAATCAGCCCCAGCATTTT. It specifies CASRPTGGNQPQHF.